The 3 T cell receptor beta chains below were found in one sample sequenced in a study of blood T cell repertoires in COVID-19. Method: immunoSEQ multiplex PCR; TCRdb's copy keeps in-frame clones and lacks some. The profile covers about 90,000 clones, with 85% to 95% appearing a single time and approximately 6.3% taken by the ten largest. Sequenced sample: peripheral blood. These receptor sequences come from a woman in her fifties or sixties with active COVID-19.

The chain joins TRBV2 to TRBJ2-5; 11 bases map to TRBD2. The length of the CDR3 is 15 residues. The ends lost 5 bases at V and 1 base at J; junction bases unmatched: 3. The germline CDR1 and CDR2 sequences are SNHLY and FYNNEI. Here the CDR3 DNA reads TGTGCCAGCAGTCGGACTAGCGGGTTCCAAGAGACCCAGTACTTC. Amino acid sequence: CASSRTSGFQETQYF. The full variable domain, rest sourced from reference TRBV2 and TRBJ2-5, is EPEVTQTPSHQVTQMGQEVILRCVPISNHLYFYWYRQILGQKVEFLVSFYNNEISEKSEIFDDQFSVERPDGSNFTLKIRSTKLEDSAMYFCASSRTSGFQETQYFGPGTRLLVL.

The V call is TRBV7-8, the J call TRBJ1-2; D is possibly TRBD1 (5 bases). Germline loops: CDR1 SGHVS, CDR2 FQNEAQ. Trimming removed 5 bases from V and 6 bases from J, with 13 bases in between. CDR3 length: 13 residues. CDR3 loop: CASSLGRADGYTF. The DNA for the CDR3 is TGTGCCAGCAGCCTGGGCAGGGCGGATGGCTACACCTTC.

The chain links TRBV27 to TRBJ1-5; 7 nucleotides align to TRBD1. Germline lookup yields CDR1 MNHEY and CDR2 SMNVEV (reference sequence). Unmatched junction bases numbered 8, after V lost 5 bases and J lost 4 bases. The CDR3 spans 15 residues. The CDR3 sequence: CASSTSIRGNQPQHF. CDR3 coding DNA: TGTGCCAGCAGTACGAGTATCAGGGGGAATCAGCCCCAGCATTTT.